The 29 T cell receptor beta chains below all came from one sample that was sequenced in a study of CD8+ T cells in alopecia areata. After isolation, RNA underwent reverse transcription to generate cDNA as the sequencing template. Profiling relied on immunoSEQ multiplex PCR, and the TCRdb table lists in-frame clones only, not all of them. The repertoire holds some 150,000 clones, 50% to 65% seen once, with around 19% in the top ten. The sample consisted of CD8+ T cells sorted from blood, taken at week 0. Receptors originate from a human donor with alopecia areata.

This clone was seen only once. V is TRBV2 and J is TRBJ2-3; D remains unclear. The germline V and J ends were trimmed by 4 bases and 1 base, with 12 bases remaining between them. Per germline, CDR1 SNHLY and CDR2 FYNNEI. The CDR3 is made up of 15 amino acids. In nucleotides, the CDR3 is TGTGCCAGCAGTGGAGTGGGTGATGGCACAGATACGCAGTATTTT. Translating gives CASSGVGDGTDTQYF.

This clone was observed a few times. The rearrangement uses TRBV30 and TRBJ1-2; 9 nucleotides agree with TRBD1. Germline assignment: CDR1 GTSNPN and CDR2 SVGIG (reference sequence). V was clipped by 5 bases and J by 6 bases; unmatched bases: 4. This CDR3 has 12 amino acids. In DNA, the CDR3 is TGTGCCTGGGGAACAGGGGGCAATGGCTACACCTTC. Its translation is CAWGTGGNGYTF.

The count of this clone is one. V is TRBV2 and J is TRBJ2-5; TRBD1 matches at 9 bases. Per germline, CDR1 SNHLY and CDR2 FYNNEI. The CDR3 loop spans 17 amino acids. The J segment lost 4 bases and the V segment lost 6 bases, leaving 15 bases of the junction unmatched. CDR3 residues: CASSGPGDREFRETQYF. The CDR3, as DNA: TGTGCCAGCAGCGGCCCAGGGGACAGGGAATTTCGAGAGACCCAGTACTTC.

The genes are TRBV14 and TRBJ2-1; 10 positions agree with TRBD2. Germline V gene data show CDR1 as SGHDN and CDR2 as FVKESK. Trimming took 0 bases from V and 1 from J; bases not matched to a gene: 0. The CDR3 length is 16 residues. CDR3 amino acids: CASSQEGLASYNEQFF. The CDR3 coding sequence is TGTGCCAGCAGCCAAGAGGGACTAGCGTCCTACAATGAGCAGTTCTTC.

This clone was seen a handful of times. A far more abundant clone sits one base away, making this likely a read error. The same CDR3 is also encoded by other DNA sequences in this sample. The CDR3: CASSQQGTYTGELFF. CDR3 in DNA: TGTGCCAGCAGTCAACAGGGGACTTACACCGGGGAGCTGTTTTTT. J is TRBJ2-2 and V is TRBV9; weak D call: TRBD1 (7 bases). Germline V gene lookup returns CDR1 SGDLS and CDR2 YYNGEE. CDR3 length equals 15 residues. Trimming took off 5 bases at V and 3 bases at J, with 14 bases between the two ends.

The chain couples TRBV14 to TRBJ2-7; no clear D. V dropped 4 bases and J dropped 1 base, with 8 bases sitting between them. Germline lookup yields CDR1 SGHDN and CDR2 FVKESK. This CDR3 is built from 13 residues. The CDR3: CASSPPGSYEQYF. In DNA, the CDR3 is TGTGCCAGCAGCCCACCCGGATCCTACGAGCAGTACTTC.

The chain recombines TRBV28 with TRBJ2-7; D might be TRBD1 or TRBD2, each matching 5 bases. CDR1 is MDHEN and CDR2 is SYDVKM in the germline V gene. Trimming removed 4 bases at V and 6 bases at J, with 13 bases between. The CDR3 runs to 13 residues. The CDR3 DNA reads TGTGCCAGCAGTTCAAGGGACGCTCCCGAGCAGTACTTC. Protein: CASSSRDAPEQYF.

The chain combines TRBV4-1 with TRBJ1-5; unclear D gene. Germline values: CDR1 MGHRA, CDR2 YSYEKL. The CDR3 loop spans 13 amino acids. The V gene lost 1 base and the J gene lost 4 bases, with 5 bases spanning the gap. The CDR3 is CASSQGGNQPQHF. CDR3 bases: TGCGCCAGCAGCCAAGGGGGTAATCAGCCCCAGCATTTT.

The chain employs TRBV15 and TRBJ1-1; D gene unclear. The CDR3 is made up of 13 amino acids. The germline V and J ends were trimmed by 4 bases and 0 bases, with 6 bases remaining between them. Germline assignment: CDR1 LNHNV and CDR2 YYDKDF (reference sequence). CDR3 amino acids: CATSTRLNTEAFF. For the CDR3, the DNA is TGTGCCACCAGCACCCGGTTGAACACTGAAGCTTTCTTT.

Points on this clone: Different DNA sequences within this sample yield the same CDR3. V usage is TRBV9 and J usage is TRBJ2-5; possible D gene TRBD2, 5 bases. V was trimmed by 0 bases and J by 5 bases, leaving 8 bases between them. The CDR3 is 13 amino acids. CDR1 and CDR2 (germline): SGDLS, YYNGEE. CDR3 sequence (DNA): TGTGCCAGCAGCGTAGACCGGGGTGAGACCCAGTACTTC. Amino acids: CASSVDRGETQYF.

The chain links TRBV11-2 to TRBJ1-1; a possible D gene is TRBD1 (5 bases). The germline V gene encodes CDR1 SGHAT and CDR2 FQNNGV. The V end was cut by 1 base, the J end by 5 bases, with 14 bases between. The length of the CDR3 is 15 residues. The CDR3 region is CASSLARGGATEAFF. In nucleotides, the CDR3 is TGTGCCAGCAGCTTAGCAAGGGGAGGTGCGACTGAAGCTTTCTTT. The whole variable domain, remainder taken from reference TRBV11-2 and TRBJ1-1, is EAGVAQSPRYKIIEKRQSVAFWCNPISGHATLYWYQQILGQGPKLLIQFQNNGVVDDSQLPKDRFSAERLKGVDSTLKIQPAKLEDSAVYLCASSLARGGATEAFFGQGTRLTVV.

Worth noting for this clone: The CDR3 carries no conserved terminal phenylalanine or tryptophan, so it likely arises from a read error. Because the CDR3's place on the DNA is in doubt, the DNA is left out and the CDR3 is given as listed by TCRdb. The J gene is TRBJ1-2, the V gene TRBV30; the D segment call TRBD1 is taken from the table without a DNA check. The germline V gene encodes CDR1 GTSNPN and CDR2 SVGIG (reference sequence). The CDR3 extends over 12 residues, inclusive of both ends. Here the CDR3 reads CAWSVGTGPPLA.

This clone was seen a few times. The chain uses TRBV30 and TRBJ1-1; a possible D gene is TRBD1 (5 bases). The V and J ends lost 5 bases and 5 bases respectively, with 12 bases between them. CDR3 length equals 12 residues. Germline V lookup: CDR1 GTSNPN, CDR2 SVGIG (reference sequence). CDR3 sequence (DNA): TGTGCCTGGGGTCCGGGGGGTACTGAAGCTTTCTTT. This translates into CAWGPGGTEAFF.

This clone occurred a few times. A junction end diverges from the germline sequence, so it may reflect a read error. The same CDR3 can be traced to other DNA sequences in this sample. This chain connects TRBV4-1 to TRBJ2-7, with D possibly matching TRBD2 (5 bases). In germline, CDR1 is MGHRA, CDR2 YSYEKL. There are 13 residues in the CDR3. CDR3 protein: CASSLVPRDEQYF. The CDR3 DNA reads as TGTGCCAGCAGCTTGGTCCCGAGGGACGAGCAGTACTTC.

This clone occurred a few times. V is TRBV2 and J is TRBJ1-1; no firm D call. V dropped 6 bases and J dropped 7 bases, with 12 bases sitting between them. Germline-derived CDR1 and CDR2 are SNHLY and FYNNEI. The CDR3 contains 12 residues. CDR3 nucleotide sequence: TGTGCCAGCAGGGGAGGAGGCGGTGAAGCTTTCTTT. Translation gives CASRGGGGEAFF.

The chain employs TRBV29-1 and TRBJ2-1, with 8 bases that match TRBD2. Germline CDR1 and CDR2: SQVTM and ANQGSEA. There are 15 residues in the CDR3. Trimming cost V 3 bases and J 4 bases; bases outside gene matches: 8. CDR3 bases: TGCAGCGTTGAGGCGGGGCGGGGGGAGTACAATGAGCAGTTCTTC. The encoded protein is CSVEAGRGEYNEQFF.

The V gene is TRBV4-1, the J gene TRBJ2-7, with D uncertain. CDR1 and CDR2 from the germline V gene are MGHRA and YSYEKL. The CDR3 sequence is 13 residues long. The germline V and J ends were trimmed by 0 bases and 2 bases, with 5 bases remaining between them. In DNA form, the CDR3 reads TGCGCCAGCAGCCAAGATGAGACCTACGAGCAGTACTTC. Its protein is CASSQDETYEQYF.

The chain uses TRBV27 and TRBJ2-3; no clear D. The ends were cut back, 4 bases at V and 2 bases at J, with 10 bases in the middle. This CDR3 contains 14 residues. In germline, CDR1 is MNHEY, CDR2 SMNVEV (reference sequence). CDR3 loop: CASSSLAPTDTQYF. For the CDR3, the DNA is TGTGCCAGCAGTTCCCTCGCCCCCACAGATACGCAGTATTTT.

The gene calls are TRBV2 and TRBJ1-5, with D uncertain. This CDR3 region has 18 residues. Trimming stripped 8 bases from V and 0 bases from J, with 23 bases between. Germline lookup yields CDR1 SNHLY and CDR2 FYNNEI. The CDR3 loop reads CASGFDLQNLYSNQPQHF. DNA of the CDR3: TGTGCCAGCGGGTTCGACCTCCAGAACCTATATAGCAATCAGCCCCAGCATTTT.

The rearrangement links TRBV29-1 to TRBJ1-1; D is uncertain. The CDR3 is made up of 13 amino acids. Trimming removed 3 bases from V and 4 bases from J, with 12 bases in between. From germline, CDR1 is SQVTM and CDR2 ANQGSEA. The CDR3 region has the DNA TGCAGCGTTGAGGATGGTTCGACCACTGAAGCTTTCTTT. This sequence encodes CSVEDGSTTEAFF.

The CDR3 spells CAWTRDSLAEAFF. CDR3 nucleotide sequence: TGTGCCTGGACTAGGGACAGTCTCGCTGAAGCTTTCTTT. The rearrangement links TRBV30 to TRBJ1-1; 7 nucleotides match TRBD1. V was clipped by 4 bases and J by 6 bases; unmatched bases: 8. Germline V CDR1 and CDR2: GTSNPN, SVGIG (reference sequence). This CDR3 has 13 residues. Full variable domain (rest looked up from reference TRBV30 and TRBJ1-1): SQTIHQWPATLVQPVGSPLSLECTVEGTSNPNLYWYRQAAGRGLQLLFYSVGIGQISSEVPQNLSASRPQDRQFILSSKKLLLSDSGFYLCAWTRDSLAEAFFGQGTRLTVV.

The chain combines TRBV9 with TRBJ1-5; 9 bases fit TRBD1. This CDR3 region has 15 residues. J was trimmed by 6 bases and V by 0 bases; bases with no gene match: 4. The germline gives CDR1 SGDLS, CDR2 YYNGEE. This chain's CDR3 is CASSVGTGGGQPQHF. CDR3 DNA sequence: TGTGCCAGCAGCGTAGGAACAGGGGGCGGTCAGCCCCAGCATTTT.

The chain uses TRBV25-1 and TRBJ1-1; no clear D. The CDR3 consists of 13 residues. Germline CDR1 reads MGHDK; CDR2 reads SYGVNS. Trimming removed 2 bases from V and 2 bases from J, with 6 bases in between. CDR3 coding DNA: TGTGCCAGCAGTGAAACAGTTAACACTGAAGCTTTCTTT. The encoded protein is CASSETVNTEAFF.

This clone came up a few times. The chain uses TRBV6-5 and TRBJ1-1, with D unclear. This CDR3 comprises 13 residues. V gave up 2 bases and J gave up 5 bases, with 9 bases separating them. CDR1 MNHEY and CDR2 SVGAGI come from the germline V gene. This CDR3 reads CASSYDGETEAFF. DNA of the CDR3: TGTGCCAGCAGTTACGACGGGGAAACTGAAGCTTTCTTT.

The rearrangement uses TRBV29-1 and TRBJ1-4; perhaps TRBD1 as D (6 bases). This CDR3 has 13 residues. CDR1 and CDR2 (germline): SQVTM, ANQGSEA. V lost 7 bases and J lost 4, with 13 bases in between. The CDR3 DNA follows: TGCAGCGCCTTGGACAGTCTTAATGAAAAACTGTTTTTT. Residues: CSALDSLNEKLFF.

The chain carries TRBV27 and TRBJ2-3; D unclear. Per germline, CDR1 MNHEY and CDR2 SMNVEV (reference sequence). The CDR3 length is 16 residues. Trimming took off 6 bases at V and 4 bases at J, with 20 bases between the two ends. The CDR3: CASSPLLGRGADTQYF. As DNA, the CDR3 is TGTGCCAGCAGCCCCCTCCTGGGAAGAGGAGCAGATACGCAGTATTTT.

The chain uses TRBV19 and TRBJ1-1, with D possibly matching TRBD1 (6 bases). CDR1 LNHDA and CDR2 SQIVND come from the germline V gene (reference sequence). This CDR3 contains 13 residues. Trimming took off 6 bases at V and 4 bases at J, with 12 bases between the two ends. CDR3 nucleotide sequence: TGTGCCAGTAGGGGGGGCAGCGGCACTGAAGCTTTCTTT. It codes for CASRGGSGTEAFF. The entire variable domain, with the rest obtained from reference TRBV19 and TRBJ1-1, is as follows: DGGITQSPKYLFRKEGQNVTLSCEQNLNHDAMYWYRQDPGQGLRLIYYSQIVNDFQKGDIAEGYSVSREKKESFPLTVTSAQKNPTAFYLCASRGGSGTEAFFGQGTRLTVV.

The rearrangement joins TRBV9 to TRBJ2-3; 13 bases match TRBD2. Germline V gives CDR1 SGDLS, CDR2 YYNGEE. The ends lost 4 bases at V and 4 bases at J; junction bases unmatched: 3. This CDR3 spans 15 amino acids. The CDR3 here is CASSPGTSGADTQYF. The CDR3 bases are TGTGCCAGCAGCCCCGGGACTAGCGGGGCAGATACGCAGTATTTT.

In its sample, this clone was seen a few times. V usage is TRBV7-8 and J usage is TRBJ2-7, with 8 nucleotides matching TRBD1. The CDR3 has 15 residues. In germline, CDR1 is SGHVS, CDR2 FQNEAQ. The V and J ends lost 5 bases and 3 bases, in that order; junction bases with no gene match: 9. The CDR3 coding sequence is TGTGCCAGCAGCCCGAGGACAGGGACAGACTACGAGCAGTACTTC. It encodes CASSPRTGTDYEQYF. The full variable domain, with the rest looked up from reference TRBV7-8 and TRBJ2-7, is GAGVSQSPRYKVAKRGQDVALRCDPISGHVSLFWYQQALGQGPEFLTYFQNEAQLDKSGLPSDRFFAERPEGSVSTLKIQRTQQEDSAVYLCASSPRTGTDYEQYFGPGTRLTVT.